The clone carrying this TCR beta chain was picked up many times. This CDR3 has 14 residues. Germline V lookup: CDR1 DFQATT, CDR2 SNEGSKA (reference sequence). Trimming cost V 6 bases and J 9 bases, with 21 bases left between them. The sample originates from a study of T-cell reconstitution after alpha-beta-depleted transplantation in children. Unique molecular identifiers were used in preparing the TCRbeta library. TCRdb redid the calling of the PCR reads with MiXCR, one entry per CDR3 protein. This table holds roughly 500,000 distinct CDR3 sequences, around 12% found once. The receptor comes from a human donor who donated a stem cell graft to a child with combined immunodeficiency. The sample was PBMCs from the stem cell graft donor, taken from the stem cell graft. This chain connects TRBV20-1 to TRBJ2-1; D gene uncertain. The CDR3 DNA follows: TGCAGTGCCTATAGGTCGGGCTCAAATAGTGAGCAGTTCTTC. It codes for CSAYRSGSNSEQFF.